Shown below are 3 T cell receptor beta chains from a single sample sequenced in a study of control samples from healthy donors and cancer patients. Clones were sequenced by immunoSEQ multiplex PCR, and TCRdb holds only the in-frame ones, with some missing. The data hold about 130,000 clones, with over 80% observed a single time. The specimen was PBMCs. The receptors were sampled from a man aged 80 or over with head and neck cancer.

CDR3: CASRLTTDRFEAFF. DNA for the CDR3: TGCGCCAGCAGGCTAACGACTGACCGTTTTGAAGCTTTCTTT. The rearrangement uses TRBV4-1 and TRBJ1-1, with D hard to call. In germline, CDR1 is MGHRA, CDR2 YSYEKL. Trimming pared 6 bases from V and 7 bases from J, leaving 18 bases between. The CDR3 extends over 14 amino acids.

The gene calls are TRBV12-3 or TRBV12-4 and TRBJ2-7; no clear D gene. Trimming removed 1 base from V and 4 bases from J, with 5 bases in between. The CDR3 runs 12 residues. The CDR3, as DNA: TGTGCCAGCAGTTTAGAGTCTTACGAGCAGTACTTC. This codes for CASSLESYEQYF.

The chain joins TRBV18 to TRBJ1-5; D is unclear. Looked up from germline, CDR1 is KGHSH and CDR2 is LQKENI. With 5 bases removed from V and 3 bases from J, the gap between germline ends came to 8 bases. The CDR3 extends over 13 amino acids. The CDR3 DNA follows: TGTGCCAGCTCAACAGACAACAATCAGCCCCAGCATTTT. Protein: CASSTDNNQPQHF.